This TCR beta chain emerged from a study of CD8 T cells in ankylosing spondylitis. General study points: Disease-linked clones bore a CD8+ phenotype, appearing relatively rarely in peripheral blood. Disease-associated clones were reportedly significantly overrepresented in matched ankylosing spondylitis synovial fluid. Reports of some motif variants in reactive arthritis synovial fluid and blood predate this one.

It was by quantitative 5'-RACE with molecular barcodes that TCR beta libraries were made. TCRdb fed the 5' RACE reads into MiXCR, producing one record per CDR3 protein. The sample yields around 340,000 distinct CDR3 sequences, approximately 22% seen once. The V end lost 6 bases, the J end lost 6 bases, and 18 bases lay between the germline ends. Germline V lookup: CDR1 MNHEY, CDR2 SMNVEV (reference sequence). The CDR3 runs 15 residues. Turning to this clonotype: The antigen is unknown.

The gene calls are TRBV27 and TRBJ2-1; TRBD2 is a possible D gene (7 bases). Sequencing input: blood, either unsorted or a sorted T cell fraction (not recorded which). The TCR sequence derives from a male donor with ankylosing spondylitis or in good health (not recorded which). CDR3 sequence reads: CASSRLGGAGNEQFF. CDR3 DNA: TGTGCCAGCAGCAGACTTGGGGGGGCGGGCAATGAGCAGTTCTTC.